The 3 T cell receptor beta chains presented below share a single source sample, sequenced in a study of cytomegalovirus exposure and HLA in healthy donors. The PCR had 60 Vbeta and 13 Jbeta primers. The repertoire was sequenced with immunoSEQ multiplex PCR; TCRdb's copy has only in-frame clones and lacks some. Of under 150,000 clones in the sample, 67% were seen once. Sample: PBMCs. The receptors here all came from a man younger than 35 in good health and CMV-seropositive.

This rearrangement joins TRBV27 to TRBJ1-2; D is uncertain. Germline-derived CDR1 and CDR2 are MNHEY and SMNVEV (reference sequence). The CDR3 consists of 13 residues. Trimming removed 2 bases at V and 4 bases at J, with 8 bases between. The CDR3 here is CASSLTRGYGYTF. CDR3 nucleotides: TGTGCCAGCAGTTTAACCCGGGGCTATGGCTACACCTTC.

The chain combines TRBV13 with TRBJ1-4; D gene unclear. Per germline, CDR1 PRHDT and CDR2 FYEKMQ (reference sequence). V lost 0 bases and J 0 bases, leaving 11 bases between the germline ends. The CDR3 covers 17 residues. DNA for the CDR3: TGTGCCAGCAGCTTAGGCACAGCAAGTCCAACTAATGAAAAACTGTTTTTT. Protein sequence: CASSLGTASPTNEKLFF.

This rearrangement joins TRBV15 to TRBJ1-5; unclear D gene. The CDR3 has 16 amino acids. Per germline, CDR1 LNHNV and CDR2 YYDKDF (reference sequence). V was trimmed by 0 bases and J by 2 bases, leaving 11 bases between them. The CDR3 protein is CATSRDLSGGNQPQHF. DNA for the CDR3: TGTGCCACCAGCAGAGATCTATCGGGAGGCAATCAGCCCCAGCATTTT.